This TCR beta chain originates from a study of blood T cell repertoires in COVID-19. V was pared by 6 bases and J by 3 bases, with 14 bases between. Germline CDR1 is SNHLY and CDR2 is FYNNEI. The length of the CDR3 is 15 residues. Sequencing was performed with immunoSEQ multiplex PCR; in TCRdb, only in-frame clones are kept and a portion is missing. The sample includes about 270,000 clones, 83% of them seen just once. Sample: peripheral blood. This TCR was sampled from a woman aged 50 to 60 who had recovered from COVID-19. V is TRBV2 and J is TRBJ1-4; a possible D gene is TRBD1 (6 bases). DNA of the CDR3: TGTGCCAGCAGGAATACAGGGAGATCTAATGAAAAACTGTTTTTT. Translating gives CASRNTGRSNEKLFF.